A single sample gave rise to the 29 T cell receptor beta chains below, sequenced in a study of regulatory T cells in long-lasting Graves disease. The time point is: persistent/refractory GD, antithyroid drugs over 5 years with positive TRAb. PBMC-derived RNA was used for the TCR library. The TCR beta library used iRepertoire HTBI primers with Arm-PCR amplification of CDR3. One entry per CDR3 protein results from TCRdb running MiXCR on the multiplex PCR reads. This table holds roughly 450,000 distinct CDR3 sequences, under 25% found once. The sequencing used peripheral blood mononuclear cells (PBMCs), collected when the disease was refractory, from a patient treated with antithyroid drugs. The receptors stem from a female donor with Graves disease.

There are a few counts of this clonotype. This may arise from a read error, as a much more abundant clone is one base away. V is TRBV11-2 and J is TRBJ2-7; D ambiguous. V was cut by 5 bases and J by 3 bases, with 14 bases left in between. The CDR3 has 14 amino acids. Germline values: CDR1 SGHAT, CDR2 FQNNGV. The CDR3 loop reads CASSQGLSYYEQYF. The CDR3 region has the DNA TGTGCCAGCAGCCAAGGTCTCTCTTACTACGAGCAGTACTTC. The complete variable domain, with remaining parts taken from reference TRBV11-2 and TRBJ2-7, reads EAGVAQSPRYKIIEKRQSVAFWCNPISGHATLYWYQQILGQGPKLLIQFQNNGVVDDSQLPKDRFSAERLKGVDSTLKIQPAKLEDSAVYLCASSQGLSYYEQYFGPGTRLTVT.

The chain carries TRBV4-3 and TRBJ1-4; TRBD1 is a possible D gene (6 bases). Trimming pared 4 bases from V and 7 bases from J, leaving 16 bases between. The CDR3 has 15 residues. CDR1 and CDR2 from the germline V gene are LGHNA and YSLEER. The CDR3 DNA sequence: TGCGCCAGCAGCCCCGGAGGGGGGGTAGGTGAAAAACTGTTTTTT. The encoded protein is CASSPGGGVGEKLFF.

This clonotype showed up just a few times. V usage is TRBV2 and J usage is TRBJ2-3; 8 nucleotides line up with TRBD2. V shed 6 bases, J shed 2 bases, and the junction held 10 bases outside the gene matches. The germline CDR1 and CDR2 sequences are SNHLY and FYNNEI. The CDR3 is made up of 16 amino acids. The CDR3, as DNA: TGTGCCAGCAGACTCGGCCTAGCGGGTACCACAGATACGCAGTATTTT. Amino acids: CASRLGLAGTTDTQYF.

This clonotype was found a few times. This rearrangement joins TRBV5-6 to TRBJ2-7; 14 bases match TRBD2. V dropped 4 bases and J dropped 5; count of bases not matched to a gene: 2. Per germline, CDR1 SGHDT and CDR2 YYEEEE. CDR3 size: 14 residues. CDR3 DNA: TGTGCCAGCAGCAGACTAGCGGGAGGGAACGAGCAGTACTTC. The encoded protein is CASSRLAGGNEQYF.

This clonotype was seen repeatedly, ten times or more. V gene TRBV18 combines with J gene TRBJ1-4; D call uncertain. Germline V gene lookup returns CDR1 KGHSH and CDR2 LQKENI. This CDR3 spans 13 amino acids. Trimming took 6 bases from V and 8 from J, leaving 13 bases between them. The CDR3 sequence is CASSGLAREKLFF. The DNA for the CDR3 is TGTGCCAGCTCCGGCCTCGCGCGCGAAAAACTGTTTTTT. The full variable domain, completed using reference TRBV18 and TRBJ1-4, is NAGVMQNPRHLVRRRGQEARLRCSPMKGHSHVYWYRQLPEEGLKFMVYLQKENIIDESGMPKERFSAEFPKEGPSILRIQQVVRGDSAAYFCASSGLAREKLFFGSGTQLSVL.

This clonotype was recorded a few times. V and J are TRBV5-8 and TRBJ2-7; D unclear. The V and J ends lost 2 bases and 5 bases respectively, with 14 bases between them. The germline V gene encodes CDR1 SGHTS and CDR2 YDEGEE. The CDR3 is 14 residues long. The CDR3 reads CASSFPTSRNEQYF. The CDR3 nucleotides read TGTGCCAGCAGCTTCCCAACGAGTAGGAACGAGCAGTACTTC.

This sequence joins TRBV18 and TRBJ2-7; D perhaps matches TRBD1 (5 bases). The length of the CDR3 is 13 residues. The V and J ends lost 5 bases and 0 bases respectively, with 8 bases between them. Germline CDR1 KGHSH, CDR2 LQKENI. This CDR3 is CASSEDNSYEQYF. CDR3 bases: TGTGCCAGCTCAGAGGACAACTCCTACGAGCAGTACTTC.

This clonotype was picked up many times. V gene TRBV28 combines with J gene TRBJ2-3; D is perhaps TRBD2 (5 bases). The CDR3 consists of 15 residues. V shed 5 bases and J shed 0 bases, with 12 bases lying between them. The V gene's germline CDR1 is MDHEN and CDR2 SYDVKM. The CDR3 sequence: CASSPLAKSTDTQYF. The CDR3 DNA sequence: TGTGCCAGCAGTCCTCTAGCTAAAAGCACAGATACGCAGTATTTT.

This clonotype has a count of ten or more. This chain joins TRBV3-1 and TRBJ1-5, with a weak D call TRBD1 (6 bases). This CDR3 is built from 13 residues. Trimming stripped 3 bases from V and 7 bases from J, with 10 bases between. Germline values: CDR1 LGHDT, CDR2 YNNKEL (reference sequence). CDR3 residues: CASSQGAGQPQHF. Here the CDR3 DNA reads TGTGCCAGCAGCCAGGGGGCCGGGCAGCCCCAGCATTTT.

This chain links TRBV6-1 with TRBJ2-7; 8 bases are shared with TRBD2. There are 16 residues in the CDR3. Germline CDR1 MNHNS, CDR2 SASEGT. The ends lost 8 bases at V and 5 bases at J; junction bases unmatched: 17. This CDR3 reads CASGHGLAGSNDEQYF. The CDR3 region has the DNA TGTGCCAGCGGCCATGGGCTAGCGGGCAGTAACGACGAGCAGTACTTC.

This clonotype was recorded many times. This chain's CDR3 is CASSVGALNTEAFF. DNA of the CDR3: TGTGCCAGCAGTGTAGGGGCCCTGAACACTGAAGCTTTCTTT. This sequence joins TRBV2 and TRBJ1-1, with D perhaps TRBD1 (5 bases). The germline V gene encodes CDR1 SNHLY and CDR2 FYNNEI. CDR3 length: 14 residues. V was shortened by 4 bases and J by 0 bases, with 9 bases between the two germline ends.

This clonotype appeared a few times. This chain connects TRBV20-1 to TRBJ1-5; D is uncertain. The CDR3 sequence is 12 residues long. The germline CDR1 and CDR2 sequences are DFQATT and SNEGSKA (reference sequence). Trimming left V 1 base short and J 5 bases short, with 6 bases between. DNA of the CDR3: TGCAGTGCTAGAGTAGATTATCAGCCCCAGCATTTT. It translates to CSARVDYQPQHF.

This clonotype appeared many times. The J gene is TRBJ2-7, the V gene TRBV11-1; D is perhaps TRBD1 (5 bases). Germline V CDR1 and CDR2: SGHAT, FQDESV (reference sequence). V was shortened by 5 bases and J by 2 bases, with 16 bases between the two germline ends. The CDR3 length is 15 residues. CDR3 in amino acids: CASSRLNRQPYEQYF. The CDR3, as DNA: TGTGCCAGCAGCCGATTAAACAGGCAACCCTACGAGCAGTACTTC.

V is TRBV19 and J is TRBJ2-2; TRBD1 matches 9 bases. The CDR3 length is 16 residues. After removal of 5 bases from V and 3 bases from J, the junction contained 7 bases not matched to a gene. CDR1 is LNHDA and CDR2 is SQIVND in the germline V gene (reference sequence). The CDR3 DNA is TGTGCCAGTAGTCCCATCCGGGACAGGGACACCGGGGAGCTGTTTTTT. Protein sequence: CASSPIRDRDTGELFF.

There are many counts of this clonotype. The chain combines TRBV15 with TRBJ1-6, with D unresolved. V shed 1 base and J shed 5 bases, with 12 bases lying between them. Germline loops: CDR1 LNHNV, CDR2 YYDKDF (reference sequence). The CDR3 runs to 16 residues. CDR3 region: CATSRGRGSDNSPLHF. In DNA, the CDR3 is TGTGCCACCAGCAGAGGTCGGGGAAGCGATAATTCACCCCTCCACTTT.

This clonotype has a count of ten or more. This chain links TRBV2 with TRBJ2-5; D could derive from TRBD1 or TRBD2 (5 bases each). Germline V gene sequence: CDR1 SNHLY, CDR2 FYNNEI. The CDR3 has 13 amino acids. V was trimmed by 6 bases and J by 2 bases, leaving 10 bases between them. The CDR3 reads CASRGTAQETQYF. The CDR3, as DNA: TGTGCCAGCAGGGGGACGGCACAAGAGACCCAGTACTTC.

The chain is built from TRBV4-1 and TRBJ2-7, with TRBD1 matching over 11 bases. Germline trimming cut 1 base from V and 2 bases from J; bases unmatched to any gene: 4. The CDR3 sequence is 16 residues long. Looked up from germline, CDR1 is MGHRA and CDR2 is YSYEKL. CDR3 DNA sequence: TGCGCCAGCAGCCAAGGGGGACAGGGGGTTACCTACGAGCAGTACTTC. Translation gives CASSQGGQGVTYEQYF.

The chain links TRBV20-1 to TRBJ2-7; the D gene is possibly TRBD1 (6 bases). CDR1 is DFQATT, CDR2 SNEGSKA, per germline (reference sequence). V lost 5 bases, J lost 0 bases, and 17 bases lay in between. The CDR3 spans 15 residues. The CDR3: CSAESSGTSSYEQYF. The CDR3, as DNA: TGCAGTGCTGAAAGTTCCGGGACAAGCTCCTACGAGCAGTACTTC.

This clonotype was seen just once. The chain employs TRBV6-1 and TRBJ2-1; D gene ambiguous. Germline V gene sequence: CDR1 MNHNS, CDR2 SASEGT. Trimming took off 6 bases at V and 0 bases at J, with 12 bases between the two ends. The length of the CDR3 is 15 residues. In DNA form, the CDR3 reads TGTGCCAGCAGGCCACTCTCAAGCTCCTACAATGAGCAGTTCTTC. The encoded protein is CASRPLSSSYNEQFF.

On this clonotype itself: At one end, the junction sequence differs from germline, possibly due to a read error. CDR3 sequence (DNA): TGTGCCAGCAGCGCCGGGACAGACTACGAGCGGTACTTC. This translates into CASSAGTDYERYF. The chain links TRBV7-3 to TRBJ2-7; 7 bases are a match to TRBD1. Germline loops: CDR1 SGHTA, CDR2 FQGTGA. CDR3 length: 13 residues.

There are many counts of this clonotype. The chain combines TRBV10-2 with TRBJ1-1; possible D gene TRBD1, 5 bases. The V gene lost 10 bases and the J gene lost 5 bases, with 20 bases spanning the gap. The germline V gene encodes CDR1 WSHSY and CDR2 SAAADI. The CDR3 covers 14 residues. CDR3 amino acids: CATGRTGRGTEAFF. The CDR3 DNA reads TGCGCCACCGGCCGTACAGGACGTGGGACTGAAGCTTTCTTT.

This clonotype was detected ten times or more. The chain has TRBV6-9 and TRBJ1-2; D is ambiguous. Trimming cost V 3 bases and J 6 bases, with 5 bases left between them. Per germline, CDR1 MNHGY and CDR2 SVAAGI. The CDR3 contains 11 residues. The CDR3 nucleotides read TGTGCCAGCAGTTACCCCGATGGCTACACCTTC. It encodes CASSYPDGYTF.

This clonotype has ten or more counts. This chain uses TRBV28 with TRBJ2-5; 11 bases line up with TRBD2. Germline assignment: CDR1 MDHEN and CDR2 SYDVKM. Losses at the gene ends were 8 bases for V and 7 bases for J; bases not matched to a gene: 15. There are 16 residues in the CDR3. CDR3 bases: TGTGCCAGCGGCTTAGCGGGAGGGGAGCCCGAGGGGACCCAGTACTTC. It translates to CASGLAGGEPEGTQYF.

Here the CDR3 reads CASSVTGENQPQHF. CDR3 in DNA: TGTGCCAGCAGCGTGACAGGGGAAAATCAGCCCCAGCATTTT. The chain is built from TRBV9 and TRBJ1-5; 8 bases agree with TRBD1. The CDR3 totals 14 residues. In germline, CDR1 is SGDLS, CDR2 YYNGEE. Unmatched junction bases numbered 2, after V lost 2 bases and J lost 4 bases. The variable domain in full, completed from reference TRBV9 and TRBJ1-5, reads DSGVTQTPKHLITATGQRVTLRCSPRSGDLSVYWYQQSLDQGLQFLIQYYNGEERAKGNILERFSAQQFPDLHSELNLSSLELGDSALYFCASSVTGENQPQHFGDGTRLSIL.

The chain combines TRBV5-6 with TRBJ2-7, with 8 nucleotides matching TRBD2. The germline CDR1 and CDR2 sequences are SGHDT and YYEEEE. J was trimmed by 5 bases and V by 9 bases; bases with no gene match: 10. CDR3 length: 13 residues. The CDR3 region is CATQPGLVNEQYF. CDR3 bases: TGTGCCACCCAACCGGGACTAGTAAACGAGCAGTACTTC.

The chain combines TRBV7-2 with TRBJ1-1; TRBD1 matches 10 bases. J was trimmed by 7 bases and V by 1 base; bases with no gene match: 3. CDR1 and CDR2 (germline): SGHTA, FQGNSA. The CDR3 has 14 amino acids. CDR3 region: CASSLGQGAHEAFF. In DNA form, the CDR3 reads TGTGCCAGCAGCTTAGGACAGGGGGCCCATGAAGCTTTCTTT.

This clonotype was seen just once. This sequence may be a read error, since a much larger clone differs from it by one base. The rearrangement links TRBV6-9 to TRBJ2-7, with TRBD2 identical over 7 bases. J was trimmed by 3 bases and V by 3 bases; bases with no gene match: 14. CDR1 and CDR2 (germline): MNHGY, SVAAGI. CDR3 length equals 17 residues. The CDR3 loop reads CASSYFRLAEESYEQYF. The CDR3 DNA reads TGTGCCAGCAGTTACTTTCGTCTAGCGGAAGAAAGCTACGAGCAGTACTTC.

This clonotype was detected many times. The junction departs from germline at one end; a sequencing error may be responsible. The rearrangement links TRBV19 to TRBJ2-7; 10 nucleotides agree with TRBD1. The CDR3 loop spans 13 amino acids. Looked up from germline, CDR1 is LNHDA and CDR2 is SQIVND (reference sequence). The CDR3 nucleotides read TGTGCCAGCAGTAGGGACAGGGGAGACGAGCAGTACTTC. It translates to CASSRDRGDEQYF. Variable domain in full (rest from reference TRBV19 and TRBJ2-7): DGGITQSPKYLFRKEGQNVTLSCEQNLNHDAMYWYRQDPGQGLRLIYYSQIVNDFQKGDIAEGYSVSREKKESFPLTVTSAQKNPTAFYLCASSRDRGDEQYFGPGTRLTVT.

This clonotype showed up just a few times. This may be a read error, as it is one base from a much larger clone. The chain carries TRBV11-2 and TRBJ2-7, with D perhaps TRBD2 (5 bases). Trimming stripped 5 bases from V and 6 bases from J, with 11 bases between. The CDR3 is made up of 12 amino acids. Looked up from germline, CDR1 is SGHAT and CDR2 is FQNNGV. For the CDR3, the DNA is TGTGCCAGCAGCACACGGGGATCCGAGCAGTACTTC. It specifies CASSTRGSEQYF.